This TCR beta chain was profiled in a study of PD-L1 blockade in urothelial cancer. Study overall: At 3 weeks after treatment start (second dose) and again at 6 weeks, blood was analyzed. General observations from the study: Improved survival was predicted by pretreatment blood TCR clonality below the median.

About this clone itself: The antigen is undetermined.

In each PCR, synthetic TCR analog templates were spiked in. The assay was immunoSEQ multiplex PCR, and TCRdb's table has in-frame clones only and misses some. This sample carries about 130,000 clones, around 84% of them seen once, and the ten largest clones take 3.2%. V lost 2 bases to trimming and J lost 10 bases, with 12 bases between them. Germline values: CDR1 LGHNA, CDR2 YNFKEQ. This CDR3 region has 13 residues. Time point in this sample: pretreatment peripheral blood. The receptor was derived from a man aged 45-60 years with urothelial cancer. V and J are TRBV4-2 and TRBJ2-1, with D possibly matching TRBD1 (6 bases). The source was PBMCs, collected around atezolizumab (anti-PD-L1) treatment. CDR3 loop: CASSQRQGLEQFF. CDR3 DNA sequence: TGTGCCAGCAGCCAAAGGCAGGGGCTGGAGCAGTTCTTC.